This TCR beta chain was sequenced during a study of cytomegalovirus exposure and HLA in healthy donors. Whole-study findings and limits: What a later analysis reportedly showed was that an Asian-associated ancestry cluster had fewer N-insertions than the approximately 670-donor mean. It was in a later analysis that TCR association rates were seen to vary by HLA locus, highest for DRB1 and lowest for HLA-C. Most of the TCR beta V segments (in an earlier analysis) were productive either about 87% or about 30% of the time. According to the study, roughly 180 TCR beta chains were cytomegalovirus-associated.

This CDR3 comprises 14 residues. V gave up 5 bases and J gave up 0 bases, with 8 bases separating them. Per germline, CDR1 MNHEY and CDR2 SMNVEV (reference sequence). As regards this clone: No antigen is known for it.

The primer mix had 60 Vbeta and 13 Jbeta primers. This table comes from immunoSEQ multiplex PCR, and its TCRdb copy is limited to in-frame clones, with some not included. The sample lists under 150,000 clones, approximately 80% occurring once. The sample consisted of PBMCs. The source is a middle-aged woman in good health and CMV-seropositive. V usage is TRBV27 and J usage is TRBJ2-4, with D hard to call. CDR3 sequence: CASSPVVAKNIQYF. CDR3 in DNA: TGTGCCAGCAGTCCGGTAGTAGCCAAAAACATTCAGTACTTC.